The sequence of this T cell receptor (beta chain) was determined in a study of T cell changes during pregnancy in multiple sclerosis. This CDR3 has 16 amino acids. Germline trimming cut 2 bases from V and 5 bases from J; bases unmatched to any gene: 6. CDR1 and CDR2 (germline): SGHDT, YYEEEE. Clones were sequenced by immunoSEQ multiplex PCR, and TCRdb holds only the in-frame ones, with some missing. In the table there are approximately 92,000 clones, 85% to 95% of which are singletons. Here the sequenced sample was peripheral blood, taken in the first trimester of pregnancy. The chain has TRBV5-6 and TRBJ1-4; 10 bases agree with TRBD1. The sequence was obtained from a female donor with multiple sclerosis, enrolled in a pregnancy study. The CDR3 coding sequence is TGTGCCAGCAGCTTACCGGGACAGGGGACCAATGAAAAACTGTTTTTT. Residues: CASSLPGQGTNEKLFF.